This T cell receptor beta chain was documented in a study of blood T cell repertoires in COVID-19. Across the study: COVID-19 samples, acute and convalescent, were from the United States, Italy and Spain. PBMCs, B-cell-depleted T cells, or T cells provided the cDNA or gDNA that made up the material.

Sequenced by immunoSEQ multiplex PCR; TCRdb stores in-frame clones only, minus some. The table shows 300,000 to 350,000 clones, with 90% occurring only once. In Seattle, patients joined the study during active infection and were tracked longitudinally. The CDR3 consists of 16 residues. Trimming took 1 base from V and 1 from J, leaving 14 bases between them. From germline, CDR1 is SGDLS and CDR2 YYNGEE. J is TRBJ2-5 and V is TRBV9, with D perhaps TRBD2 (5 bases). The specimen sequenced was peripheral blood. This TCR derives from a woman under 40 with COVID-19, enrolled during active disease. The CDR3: CASSVLDRGIQETQYF. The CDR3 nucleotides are TGTGCCAGCAGCGTATTGGATCGGGGTATCCAAGAGACCCAGTACTTC.